This T cell receptor (beta chain) was retrieved from a study of T-cell reconstitution after alpha-beta-depleted transplantation in children. Whole-study results and caveats: Two months or so post-transplant, alpha-beta T cells reportedly derived from several hundred expanded graft clones. One year post-transplant, T-cell counts and diversity were largely derived from T cells produced anew.

Concerning this clonotype itself: The target antigen is unknown.

A library of TCRbeta sequences, prepared with unique molecular identifiers, was generated. One entry per CDR3 protein, called by TCRdb with MiXCR from the PCR reads. The table has hundreds of thousands of distinct CDR3 sequences, approximately 8% seen once; the top ten hold less than 8%. CDR1 and CDR2 from the germline V gene are LNHDA and SQIVND (reference sequence). CDR3 length: 18 amino acids. V gave up 3 bases and J gave up 3 bases, with 21 bases separating them. This chain uses TRBV19 with TRBJ1-5; tentatively, D is TRBD1 (6 bases). Sequencing was performed on PBMCs, mostly from graft donor cells, taken 180 days after TCRalphabeta/CD19-depleted stem cell transplant. The sequence derives from a male patient younger than 18 who had a stem cell transplant for acute lymphoblastic leukemia, so the T cells may come from the graft donor. This CDR3 is CASSMKRGAVRFNQPQHF. The DNA of the CDR3 is TGTGCCAGTAGTATGAAGAGGGGGGCGGTCCGTTTCAATCAGCCCCAGCATTTT.